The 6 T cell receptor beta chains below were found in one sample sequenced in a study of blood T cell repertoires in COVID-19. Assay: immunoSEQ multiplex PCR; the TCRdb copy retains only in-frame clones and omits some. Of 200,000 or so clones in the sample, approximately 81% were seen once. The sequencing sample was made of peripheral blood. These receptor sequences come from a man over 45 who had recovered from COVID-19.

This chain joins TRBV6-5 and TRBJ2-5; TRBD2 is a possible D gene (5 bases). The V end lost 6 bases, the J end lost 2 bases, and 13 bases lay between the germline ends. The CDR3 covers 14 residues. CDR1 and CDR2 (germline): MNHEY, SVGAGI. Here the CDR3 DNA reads TGTGCCAGCAGCCTCGGGATCAGGCAAGAGACCCAGTACTTC. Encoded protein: CASSLGIRQETQYF.

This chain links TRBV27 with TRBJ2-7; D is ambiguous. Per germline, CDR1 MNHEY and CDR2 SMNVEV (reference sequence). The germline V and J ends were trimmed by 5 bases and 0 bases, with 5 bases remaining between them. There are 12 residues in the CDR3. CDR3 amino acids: CASSPLSYEQYF. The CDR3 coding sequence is TGTGCCAGCAGTCCCCTCTCCTACGAGCAGTACTTC.

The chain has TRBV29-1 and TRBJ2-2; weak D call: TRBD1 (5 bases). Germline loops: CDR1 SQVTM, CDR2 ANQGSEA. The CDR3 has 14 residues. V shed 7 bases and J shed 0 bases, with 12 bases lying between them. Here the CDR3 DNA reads TGCAGCGCCGTTGACAGACCGAACACCGGGGAGCTGTTTTTT. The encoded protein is CSAVDRPNTGELFF.

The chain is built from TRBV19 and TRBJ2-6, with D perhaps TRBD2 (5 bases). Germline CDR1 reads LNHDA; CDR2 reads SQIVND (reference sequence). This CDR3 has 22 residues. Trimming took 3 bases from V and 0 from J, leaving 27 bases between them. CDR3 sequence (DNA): TGTGCCAGTAGTATGCCCCCCGCCACACCGCGAGGGCTCCGCTCTGGGGCCAACGTCCTGACTTTC. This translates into CASSMPPATPRGLRSGANVLTF.

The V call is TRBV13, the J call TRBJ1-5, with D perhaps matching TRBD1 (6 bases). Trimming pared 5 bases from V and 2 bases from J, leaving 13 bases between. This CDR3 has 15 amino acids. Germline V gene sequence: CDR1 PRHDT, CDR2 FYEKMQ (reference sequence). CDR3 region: CASSLQGNGNQPQHF. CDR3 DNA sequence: TGTGCCAGCAGCCTACAGGGTAATGGCAATCAGCCCCAGCATTTT.

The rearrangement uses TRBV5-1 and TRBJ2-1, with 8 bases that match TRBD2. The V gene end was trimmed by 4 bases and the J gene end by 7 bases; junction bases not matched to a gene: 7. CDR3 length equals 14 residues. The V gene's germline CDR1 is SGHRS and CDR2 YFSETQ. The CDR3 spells CASSIQAGVNEQFF. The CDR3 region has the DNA TGCGCCAGCAGCATTCAAGCGGGAGTAAATGAGCAGTTCTTC.